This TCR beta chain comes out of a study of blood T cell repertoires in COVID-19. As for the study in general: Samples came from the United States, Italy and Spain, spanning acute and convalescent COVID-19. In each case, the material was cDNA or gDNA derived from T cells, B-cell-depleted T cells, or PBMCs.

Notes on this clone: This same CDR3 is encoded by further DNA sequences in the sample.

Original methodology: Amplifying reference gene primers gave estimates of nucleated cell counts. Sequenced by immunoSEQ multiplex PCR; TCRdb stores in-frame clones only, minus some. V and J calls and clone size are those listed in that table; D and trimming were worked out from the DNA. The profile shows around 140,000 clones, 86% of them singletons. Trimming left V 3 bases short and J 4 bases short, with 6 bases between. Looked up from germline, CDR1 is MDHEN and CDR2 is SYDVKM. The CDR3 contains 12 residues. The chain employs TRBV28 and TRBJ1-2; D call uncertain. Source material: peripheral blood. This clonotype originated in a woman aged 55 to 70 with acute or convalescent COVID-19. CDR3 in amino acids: CASSLGPYGYTF. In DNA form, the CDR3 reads TGTGCCAGCAGTTTGGGCCCCTATGGCTACACCTTC.